The clone carrying this T cell receptor beta chain was observed at least ten times. TCRdb reprocessed the PCR reads with MiXCR, giving one entry per CDR3 protein. The table includes under 75,000 distinct CDR3 sequences, approximately 18% detected once. This sample was taken from a study of molecular identifiers for immune sequencing clone quantification. Source material: naive CD8+ T cells from blood, with Jurkat cell RNA spiked in. Subset specified: FACS-sorted CD8+CD4-CCR7+CD45RA+ naive T cells. The TCR originated in a human donor in good health. Some libraries in this study had Jurkat cell RNA spiked in.

CDR3 in DNA: TGTGCCAGCAGCCCGAGTAGCGGGAGTTACGAGCAGTACTTC. This sequence encodes CASSPSSGSYEQYF. J is TRBJ2-7 and V is TRBV11-2, with TRBD2 identical over 9 bases. The germline V gene has CDR1 SGHAT and CDR2 FQNNGV. The CDR3 runs 14 residues. V lost 5 bases and J lost 4; bases outside the gene matches: 6.